These T cell receptor beta chains were read from a single sample in a study of cytomegalovirus exposure and HLA in healthy donors. The table came from immunoSEQ multiplex PCR; TCRdb's copy has only in-frame clones and leaves some out. This sample has approximately 90,000 clones, with less than 8% found just once. The material sequenced was PBMCs. These receptors were obtained from a man aged 50-59 years in good health and CMV-seronegative. Both conserved end residues are part of each CDR3. The D gene is left open where the match is weak. Expanded clones get a size class; other rows say once, few or many, or leave the size out.

length	D	J	size	V	CDR3	DNA
15	NA	TRBJ2-5	few	TRBV29-1	CSVEDVGGLQETQYF	TGCAGCGTTGAAGATGTGGGGGGGCTCCAAGAGACCCAGTACTTC
13	NA	TRBJ2-1	NA	TRBV28	CASSTTQYREQFF	TGTGCCAGCAGTACAACACAGTACCGAGAGCAGTTCTTC
15	TRBD1	TRBJ1-2	few	TRBV11-2	CASSSTGVGGHGYTF	TGTGCCAGCAGCTCTACAGGGGTGGGCGGTCATGGCTACACCTTC
16	TRBD1	TRBJ1-5	NA	TRBV6-1	CASSETGGIFNQPQHF	TGTGCCAGCAGTGAGACAGGGGGCATCTTCAATCAGCCCCAGCATTTT
16	TRBD2	TRBJ2-7	NA	TRBV7-6	CASSPSRLAAAYEQYF	TGTGCCAGCAGCCCGAGTAGGCTAGCGGCAGCTTACGAGCAGTACTTC
13	TRBD1	TRBJ1-5	few	TRBV30	CAWDRGDNQPQHF	TGTGCCTGGGACAGGGGGGACAATCAGCCCCAGCATTTT
17	TRBD1	TRBJ2-5	few	TRBV18	CASSPTSGQGKQETQYF	TGTGCCAGCTCACCCACATCAGGACAGGGAAAGCAAGAGACCCAGTACTTC
13	NA	TRBJ1-1	NA	TRBV7-8	CASSSGGSTEAFF	TGTGCCAGCAGCAGCGGAGGGAGCACTGAAGCTTTCTTT
11	NA	TRBJ2-7	NA	TRBV2	CASRQGLEQYF	TGTGCCAGCAGACAGGGTCTTGAGCAGTACTTC
15	NA	TRBJ2-4	NA	TRBV6-5	CASSYSKTRGNIQYF	TGTGCCAGCAGTTACTCGAAGACTAGGGGCAACATTCAGTACTTC
13	NA	TRBJ2-5	few	TRBV21-1	CASITGYQETQYF	TGTGCCAGCATTACAGGGTACCAAGAGACCCAGTACTTC
15	TRBD1	TRBJ1-2	few	TRBV6-1	CASSLSTGEGYGYTF	TGTGCCAGCAGCCTATCGACAGGGGAGGGCTATGGCTACACCTTC
15	TRBD1	TRBJ1-2	NA	TRBV11-2	CASSSGTGGRTGYTF	TGTGCCAGCAGCTCCGGGACAGGGGGCCGGACGGGCTACACCTTC
18	TRBD2	TRBJ2-1	few	TRBV19	CASSLAGTSGSSHNEQFF	TGTGCCAGTAGTCTGGCGGGTACTAGCGGGAGTTCCCACAATGAGCAGTTCTTC
14	TRBD1	TRBJ2-1	few	TRBV6-5	CASVAGGSYNEQFF	TGTGCCAGCGTGGCAGGGGGCTCCTACAATGAGCAGTTCTTC
15	NA	TRBJ1-1	NA	TRBV5-1	CASSLEEGGYTEAFF	TGCGCCAGCAGCTTGGAGGAAGGGGGATACACTGAAGCTTTCTTT
16	TRBD1	TRBJ2-7	few	TRBV18	CASSPPSQQGKGEQYF	TGTGCCAGCTCACCACCGTCGCAACAGGGGAAGGGGGAGCAGTACTTC
15	NA	TRBJ2-3	few	TRBV5-1	CASSLAVAEPDTQYF	TGCGCCAGCAGCTTGGCGGTAGCCGAGCCAGATACGCAGTATTTT
20	NA	TRBJ1-4	few	TRBV28	CASSMRPFTGREATNEKLFF	TGTGCCAGCAGTATGCGTCCATTCACAGGTCGGGAGGCAACTAATGAAAAACTGTTTTTT
15	NA	TRBJ1-3	NA	TRBV27	CASSSEGLVGNTIYF	TGTGCCAGCAGTTCCGAAGGTCTAGTCGGAAACACCATATATTTT
14	NA	TRBJ1-2	few	TRBV6-1	CASSEGTGSYGYTF	TGTGCCAGCAGTGAAGGGACTGGGAGCTATGGCTACACCTTC
16	NA	TRBJ1-5	few	TRBV5-5	CASSLGSGRLGQPQHF	TGTGCCAGCAGCTTGGGTTCAGGGCGCTTGGGGCAGCCCCAGCATTTT
13	NA	TRBJ1-1	NA	TRBV7-8	CASSLVGSGEAFF	TGTGCCAGCAGCTTAGTCGGGTCTGGTGAAGCTTTCTTT
15	TRBD2	TRBJ2-7	NA	TRBV25-1	CASSDPGLAVYEQYF	TGTGCCAGCAGTGATCCGGGACTAGCGGTCTACGAGCAGTACTTC
16	NA	TRBJ2-7	NA	TRBV5-1	CASSLAGGSYYYEQYF	TGCGCCAGCAGCTTGGCCGGGGGATCCTACTACTACGAGCAGTACTTC
14	NA	TRBJ1-5	NA	TRBV28	CASSFGGSNQPQHF	TGTGCCAGCAGTTTCGGAGGTAGCAATCAGCCCCAGCATTTT
15	NA	TRBJ2-3	NA	TRBV6-5	CASRAGAPSTDTQYF	TGTGCCAGCAGGGCGGGGGCCCCTAGCACAGATACGCAGTATTTT
13	NA	TRBJ1-5	few	TRBV7-8	CASSLVGNQPQHF	TGTGCCAGCAGCTTAGTCGGGAATCAGCCCCAGCATTTT
16	TRBD1	TRBJ2-7	NA	TRBV6-1	CASSEGPVAGGREQYF	TGTGCCAGCAGTGAAGGGCCCGTGGCAGGGGGCCGCGAGCAGTACTTC
14	TRBD2	TRBJ2-7	NA	TRBV6-5	CASSYGRGGYEQYF	TGTGCCAGCAGTTACGGGCGGGGGGGCTACGAGCAGTACTTC
17	TRBD2	TRBJ2-2	few	TRBV6-1	CASSEQGLAANTGELFF	TGTGCCAGCAGTGAACAAGGACTAGCGGCGAACACCGGGGAGCTGTTTTTT
14	NA	TRBJ1-1	NA	TRBV7-8	CASSLAGQGTEAFF	TGTGCCAGCAGCTTAGCGGGCCAGGGAACTGAAGCTTTCTTT
14	TRBD2	TRBJ2-3	few	TRBV2	CASRRAGGTDTQYF	TGTGCCAGCAGGAGAGCGGGGGGCACAGATACGCAGTATTTT
16	TRBD2	TRBJ2-7	few	TRBV7-2	CASSLVAGGPFDEQYF	TGTGCCAGCAGCTTGGTAGCGGGAGGGCCTTTTGATGAGCAGTACTTC
15	NA	TRBJ1-1	NA	TRBV5-6	CASSSPVRVNTEAFF	TGTGCCAGCAGCTCCCCCGTGAGAGTTAACACTGAAGCTTTCTTT
14	NA	TRBJ1-2	few	TRBV15	CATSRDRVNYGYTF	TGTGCCACCAGCAGAGACAGGGTGAACTATGGCTACACCTTC
13	NA	TRBJ1-1	few	TRBV15	CATSWDMNTEAFF	TGTGCCACCAGCTGGGACATGAACACTGAAGCTTTCTTT
16	TRBD1	TRBJ1-5	NA	TRBV6-1	CASSEYYRGGNQPQHF	TGTGCCAGCAGTGAGTACTACAGGGGGGGCAATCAGCCCCAGCATTTT
14	NA	TRBJ2-3	few	TRBV4-3	CASSQDIVADTQYF	TGCGCCAGCAGCCAAGATATAGTGGCAGATACGCAGTATTTT